This TCR beta chain was captured by sequencing in a study of shared clonotypes between healthy human individuals. General study findings and limits: Limited genetic and exposure-history diversity came from having few donors. Sampling was confined to blood; repertoires within tissues likely differ. Larger richness was generally estimated for naive than memory subsets.

A remark on this clone: Its antigen is not identified.

The length of the CDR3 is 18 residues. J was trimmed by 5 bases and V by 5 bases; bases with no gene match: 19. Germline CDR1 reads LNHDA; CDR2 reads SQIVND (reference sequence). Authors' analysis steps: ImmunoSEQ sequences covered only the junction and lacked quality scores; filtering therefore differed. Sequencing used immunoSEQ multiplex PCR; TCRdb keeps in-frame clones, though not all of them. The D gene and trimming were derived from the DNA, and the V and J assignments and clone size from that table. The sample yields about 670,000 clones, approximately 79% seen once. Sequences were obtained from memory CD4+ T cells sorted from blood. Specified subset: CD45RA-negative fraction. The chain recombines TRBV19 with TRBJ1-1; 8 nucleotides line up with TRBD1. This receptor was obtained from a woman in her twenties or thirties in good health. The CDR3 bases are TGTGCCAGTAGTCCCCAGGCCATTGGCCGTGACAGGGGAACTGAAGCTTTCTTT. It codes for CASSPQAIGRDRGTEAFF.